This entry concerns a single T cell receptor beta chain. Its antigen is unknown. One end of the junction varies from germline; a read error may be responsible. Newly diagnosed hyperthyroidism, duration under 2 months, in patients aged 18 to 65. From less than 13 ml of fresh peripheral blood, PBMCs were isolated. Template material for amplifying TCR beta CDR3 regions consisted of RNA transcripts. First-round RT-PCR with HTBI primers amplified the TCR CDR3 region. TCRdb re-derived calls from the multiplex PCR reads in MiXCR, one entry per CDR3 protein. The sample has 450,000 to 650,000 distinct CDR3 sequences, around 20% seen once; the top ten hold 26%. The data derive from a study of T cells in Graves' hyperthyroidism and ophthalmopathy. The study, taken as a whole, reports: Clonotypes that were expanded in thyroid above 0.001 mostly appeared in blood too.

CDR1 MNHNS and CDR2 SASEGT come from the germline V gene. The CDR3 sequence is 15 residues long. Sequencing was performed on blood. This sequence joins TRBV6-1 and TRBJ1-3, with unresolved D. This TCR derives from a man aged 18 to 30 with Graves' hyperthyroidism. CDR3: CTSKPTDVSGNTIYF. For the CDR3, the DNA is TGTACCAGCAAGCCAACAGACGTCTCTGGAAACACCATATATTTT.